This TCR beta chain was retrieved from a study of response to subunit inactivated influenza vaccine. TCRdb ran MiXCR on the RT-PCR reads and lists one entry per CDR3 protein. The profile shows 800,000 to 1,000,000 distinct CDR3 sequences, approximately 22% of them singletons. Study-level points and caveats: A suggestion made by the authors is that each seasonal influenza vaccination recruits few new T cells.

Comments on this clonotype: Antigen: not known.

The CDR3 is made up of 15 amino acids. Germline CDR1 MNHEY, CDR2 SVGEGT. Trimming stripped 6 bases from V and 7 bases from J, with 19 bases between. The sequenced sample was PBMCs from blood, obtained less than 6 days after vaccination. The chain links TRBV6-2 or TRBV6-3 to TRBJ2-1, with TRBD2 as a possible D gene (7 bases). The TCR sequence derives from a man aged 45-65 years who received an inactivated influenza vaccine. The CDR3 DNA sequence: TGTGCCAGCAGCTCACACGGGGGGCTGGGGAATGAGCAGTTCTTC. It codes for CASSSHGGLGNEQFF.